This T cell receptor beta chain was captured in a study of blood T cells in healthy people across ages. Study-wide points: There were more naive CD4+ cells and higher diversity in long-lived donors than in aged donors.

The use of a sample-barcoded 5' primer and a J-beta primer mix characterized a second PCR of about 7 to 12 cycles. The authors tagged each cDNA molecule using a template-switch adaptor with 12 random nucleotides. Using its own MiXCR run on the 5' RACE reads, TCRdb lists one record per CDR3 protein. The sample includes about 730,000 distinct CDR3 sequences, around 46% seen only once; the top ten take about 20%. Trimming took 5 bases from V and 5 from J, leaving 12 bases between them. Germline V lookup: CDR1 MNHEY, CDR2 SVGAGI. The CDR3 runs 13 residues. Of note for this clonotype: Its antigen is unknown.

The rearrangement links TRBV6-5 to TRBJ1-1; D perhaps matches TRBD1 (5 bases). The sample consisted of blood. The TCR sequence derives from a woman in her fifties or sixties in good health. The CDR3 protein is CASSDGGCTEAFF. DNA of the CDR3: TGTGCCAGCAGTGACGGGGGGTGTACTGAAGCTTTCTTT.